The 3 T cell receptor beta chains below all came from one sample that was sequenced in a study of T cell responses to AZD1222 COVID-19 vaccine. Sequencing used immunoSEQ multiplex PCR; TCRdb keeps in-frame clones, though not all of them. This sample has about 100,000 clones, with around nine tenths found just once. Sequenced here: peripheral blood, sampled on day 0 of AZD1222 vaccination. These receptors all stem from an adult in good health.

V and J are TRBV19 and TRBJ1-5; the D gene is possibly TRBD1 (5 bases). Trimming left V 0 bases short and J 4 bases short, with 28 bases between. This CDR3 region has 21 residues. Germline lookup yields CDR1 LNHDA and CDR2 SQIVND (reference sequence). The CDR3 spells CASSIDLLWRSGVGRNQPQHF. CDR3 DNA sequence: TGTGCCAGTAGTATAGATTTGCTCTGGAGGTCGGGGGTTGGGAGGAATCAGCCCCAGCATTTT.

The chain links TRBV7-8 to TRBJ1-1; no firm D call. The CDR3 covers 13 residues. The germline CDR1 and CDR2 sequences are SGHVS and FQNEAQ. V lost 5 bases and J lost 1, with 8 bases in between. The CDR3 loop is CASSRQENTEAFF. DNA for the CDR3: TGTGCCAGCAGCCGACAAGAGAACACTGAAGCTTTCTTT.

The chain employs TRBV3-1 (or the pseudogene TRBV3-2) and TRBJ2-2, with D hard to call. The CDR3 contains 15 residues. Trimming took 1 base from V and 7 from J, leaving 13 bases between them. Germline V lookup: CDR1 LGHDT, CDR2 YNNKEL (reference sequence). CDR3 in amino acids: CASSQVLPESGELFF. In nucleotides, the CDR3 is TGTGCCAGCAGCCAAGTGTTACCCGAGAGCGGGGAGCTGTTTTTT.